The 32 T cell receptor beta chains listed next were all sequenced from one sample in a study of T cell repertoires in cytomegalovirus infection (dated by TCRdb to between 2018 and 2021). Instrument on record: Illumina HiSeq 1500. TCRdb applied fastp at Q25 and MiXCR to the public reads, then kept only in-frame beta chains. When rows share a CDR3 protein, they turn into one entry using the most common DNA and genes. Recorded for this sample are roughly 500,000 distinct CDR3 sequences; 16% of them occurred a single time. Jointly, the top ten make up 20% to 30% of the sample. Sequencing was done on a sample of CD8+ T cells from PBMCs. These receptor sequences come from a human donor in good health (CMV status not recorded). Some clones in this sample may be carry-over from other donors' samples.

This clonotype was seen a few times. The rearrangement links TRBV27 to TRBJ2-1, with TRBD2 identical over 8 bases. Per the germline V gene, CDR1 is MNHEY and CDR2 is SMNVEV (reference sequence). J was trimmed by 4 bases and V by 5 bases; bases with no gene match: 4. The CDR3 contains 14 residues. The DNA of the CDR3 is TGTGCCAGCAGTGTAGCGGGGAGATACAATGAGCAGTTCTTC. Its protein product is CASSVAGRYNEQFF.

In its sample, this clonotype was seen a few times. The J gene is TRBJ2-1, the V gene TRBV27; D uncertain. V lost 5 bases and J 9 bases, leaving 11 bases between the germline ends. Germline CDR1 is MNHEY and CDR2 is SMNVEV (reference sequence). The CDR3 runs to 12 residues. This CDR3 is CASSLWTGEQFF. The CDR3 DNA reads as TGTGCCAGCAGTCTCTGGACGGGTGAGCAGTTCTTC.

This clonotype was detected a few times. V usage is TRBV7-2 and J usage is TRBJ2-2, with D perhaps matching TRBD1 (6 bases). V was trimmed by 7 bases and J by 2 bases, leaving 17 bases between them. Germline values: CDR1 SGHTA, CDR2 FQGNSA. This CDR3 region has 16 residues. CDR3 nucleotides: TGTGCCAGCACTCTCTGGGACATCAGAAACACCGGGGAGCTGTTTTTT. This codes for CASTLWDIRNTGELFF.

This clonotype was observed many times. The V gene is TRBV27, the J gene TRBJ2-5; a weak D match, TRBD1 (5 bases). This CDR3 is built from 13 residues. Between the trimmed V and J ends, which lost 3 bases and 2 bases, there was a span of 7 bases. Germline-derived CDR1 and CDR2 are MNHEY and SMNVEV (reference sequence). CDR3 bases: TGTGCCAGCAGTTTGACAGCACAAGAGACCCAGTACTTC. Encoded protein: CASSLTAQETQYF.

This clonotype was detected many times. The chain has TRBV7-8 and TRBJ2-2; 14 bases are shared with TRBD2. CDR1 and CDR2 (germline): SGHVS, FQNEAQ. The J segment lost 0 bases and the V segment lost 8 bases, leaving 5 bases of the junction unmatched. The CDR3 length is 17 residues. As DNA, the CDR3 is TGTGCCAGCGCGGGGACTAGCGGGGGCGCGAACACCGGGGAGCTGTTTTTT. This codes for CASAGTSGGANTGELFF.

This clonotype was observed many times. The CDR3 nucleotides are TGTGCCAGCAGTTTATTAAGGAACACCGGGGAGCTGTTTTTT. This encodes CASSLLRNTGELFF. The chain uses TRBV28 and TRBJ2-2; no firm D call. Germline loops: CDR1 MDHEN, CDR2 SYDVKM. The V end lost 1 base, the J end lost 1 base, and 4 bases lay between the germline ends. The CDR3 consists of 14 residues.

This clonotype was seen repeatedly, ten times or more. The chain uses TRBV7-8 and TRBJ2-5; 7 bases fit TRBD1. The CDR3 covers 13 residues. V was clipped by 1 base and J by 5 bases; unmatched bases: 1. The V gene's germline CDR1 is SGHVS and CDR2 FQNEAQ. The CDR3 is CASSLEQGETQYF. The DNA of the CDR3 is TGTGCCAGCAGCTTAGAACAGGGGGAGACCCAGTACTTC.

This clonotype was observed many times. The gene calls are TRBV7-9 and TRBJ2-7; possibly TRBD1 for D (6 bases). This CDR3 is 13 amino acids long. The germline V gene has CDR1 SEHNR and CDR2 FQNEAQ (reference sequence). The V and J ends lost 11 bases and 0 bases respectively, with 14 bases between them. The DNA of the CDR3 is TGTGCCGTCAGGACAGAGAGCTCCTACGAGCAGTACTTC. Its protein is CAVRTESSYEQYF.

The gene calls are TRBV27 and TRBJ2-7, with D unresolved. The CDR3 runs 13 residues. Trimming removed 0 bases at V and 6 bases at J, with 9 bases between. Germline V lookup: CDR1 MNHEY, CDR2 SMNVEV (reference sequence). DNA of the CDR3: TGTGCCAGCAGTTTATCTTTTGTGGGCGAGCAGTACTTC. This encodes CASSLSFVGEQYF.

At least ten counts were recorded for this clonotype. This chain links TRBV12-3 or TRBV12-4 with TRBJ1-6; 7 bases are a match to TRBD1. CDR3 length: 16 amino acids. Trimming took 1 base from V and 10 from J; bases not matched to a gene: 10. CDR3 protein: CASSLGEGAFWSPLHF. CDR3 DNA: TGTGCCAGCAGTTTAGGAGAGGGGGCGTTTTGGTCACCCCTCCACTTT.

The chain uses TRBV20-1 and TRBJ2-7; the match to TRBD1 covers 7 bases. Looked up from germline, CDR1 is DFQATT and CDR2 is SNEGSKA (reference sequence). Trimming took 6 bases from V and 0 from J; bases not matched to a gene: 5. The CDR3 runs to 13 residues. CDR3: CSASDRSSYEQYF. The CDR3, as DNA: TGCAGTGCATCGGACAGGAGCTCCTACGAGCAGTACTTC.

V gene TRBV27 combines with J gene TRBJ2-4, with 7 nucleotides matching TRBD2. Germline lookup yields CDR1 MNHEY and CDR2 SMNVEV (reference sequence). J gave up 1 base and V 10 bases, and 7 bases lay outside the gene matches. The CDR3 covers 14 residues. As DNA, the CDR3 is TGTGCCACCAGGCGGGGAGGGGCCAAAAACATTCAGTACTTC. This gives the protein CATRRGGAKNIQYF.

This clonotype came up many times. This rearrangement joins TRBV6-5 to TRBJ1-4, with 9 bases identical to TRBD1. From germline, CDR1 is MNHEY and CDR2 SVGAGI. This CDR3 has 16 amino acids. V lost 4 bases, J lost 8 bases, and 11 bases stayed unmatched. CDR3: CASSLLGTGPLEKLFF. The CDR3, as DNA: TGTGCCAGCAGTTTACTAGGGACAGGGCCGTTGGAAAAACTGTTTTTT.

Concerning this clonotype itself: A single base separates this from a much larger clone, so it may be a read error. The chain has TRBV6-5 and TRBJ2-5, with D perhaps matching TRBD2 (5 bases). Trimming pared 5 bases from V and 4 bases from J, leaving 14 bases between. Per germline, CDR1 MNHEY and CDR2 SVGAGI. The CDR3 consists of 14 residues. CDR3 amino acids: CASSLDGVGETQYF. DNA of the CDR3: TGTGCCAGCAGTCTCGACGGGGTCGGAGAGACCCAGTACTTC.

The chain links TRBV5-1 to TRBJ2-2; perhaps TRBD1 as D (5 bases). CDR3 length: 16 amino acids. Trimming took 4 bases from V and 2 from J, leaving 15 bases between them. Germline V gene data show CDR1 as SGHRS and CDR2 as YFSETQ. As DNA, the CDR3 is TGCGCCAGCAGCCCGATGGGTGGGGCAAACACCGGGGAGCTGTTTTTT. As protein: CASSPMGGANTGELFF.

This clonotype turned up a few times. The chain recombines TRBV12-3 or TRBV12-4 with TRBJ2-1, with TRBD2 identical over 8 bases. V trimming: 6 bases; J trimming: 5 bases; junction bases outside the gene matches: 9. The CDR3 runs to 15 residues. The CDR3 loop reads CASRWSGGLDNEQFF. The DNA of the CDR3 is TGTGCCAGCAGGTGGAGCGGGGGTCTCGACAATGAGCAGTTCTTC.

This clonotype has only a few counts. The chain combines TRBV29-1 with TRBJ2-7; perhaps TRBD2 as D (6 bases). This CDR3 has 13 residues. The V end lost 6 bases, the J end lost 2 bases, and 14 bases lay between the germline ends. CDR1 SQVTM and CDR2 ANQGSEA come from the germline V gene. The CDR3 DNA is TGCAGCGTAGGTTCGGGACTTCCCTACGAGCAGTACTTC. This translates into CSVGSGLPYEQYF.

Ten or more counts support this clonotype. The chain recombines TRBV7-8 with TRBJ2-7; D is possibly TRBD2 (5 bases). The CDR3 has 15 residues. V was pared by 4 bases and J by 3 bases, with 16 bases between. The germline V gene has CDR1 SGHVS and CDR2 FQNEAQ. The CDR3 DNA reads as TGTGCCAGCAGCTCCCGAAGCGGTATAATCTACGAGCAGTACTTC. This gives the protein CASSSRSGIIYEQYF.

This clonotype was seen repeatedly, ten times or more. This sequence joins TRBV7-9 and TRBJ1-4, with D possibly being TRBD1 (5 bases). Germline values: CDR1 SEHNR, CDR2 FQNEAQ (reference sequence). V shed 2 bases and J shed 7 bases, with 20 bases lying between them. The CDR3 has 17 residues. CDR3 nucleotide sequence: TGTGCCAGCAGCTTACCCCCCAAGCGGGGGGTAGGTGAAAAACTGTTTTTT. Translation: CASSLPPKRGVGEKLFF.

There are many counts of this clonotype. Its ends do not fully match the called genes, so a read error is possible. The rearrangement uses TRBV2 and TRBJ2-1; D ambiguous. In germline, CDR1 is SNHLY, CDR2 FYNNEI. This CDR3 has 12 residues. This CDR3 reads CARSGVYNEQFF. In DNA, the CDR3 is TGTGCCAGAAGTGGGGTCTACAATGAGCAGTTCTTC.

This clonotype was detected many times. The V call is TRBV6-5, the J call TRBJ1-1; D call uncertain. The length of the CDR3 is 12 residues. Trimming took 2 bases from V and 11 from J, leaving 12 bases between them. Looked up from germline, CDR1 is MNHEY and CDR2 is SVGAGI. CDR3 sequence (DNA): TGTGCCAGCAGTTACGACAAGGCAGTCGCTTTCTTT. Protein sequence: CASSYDKAVAFF.

This clonotype was recorded at least ten times. V and J are TRBV6-1 and TRBJ2-7; TRBD1 matches at 10 bases. V lost 5 bases to trimming and J lost 3 bases; unmatched junction nucleotides: 7. The CDR3 runs to 15 residues. Germline V gives CDR1 MNHNS, CDR2 SASEGT. CDR3 in amino acids: CASSTGQGMGYEQYF. The DNA for the CDR3 is TGTGCCAGCAGTACGGGACAGGGGATGGGCTACGAGCAGTACTTC.

J is TRBJ2-7 and V is TRBV3-1; 10 bases fit TRBD2. Germline CDR1 is LGHDT and CDR2 is YNNKEL (reference sequence). The CDR3 extends over 16 amino acids. The V gene end was trimmed by 1 base and the J gene end by 3 bases; junction bases not matched to a gene: 6. The CDR3 loop reads CASSQVFPSGGYEQYF. The CDR3, as DNA: TGTGCCAGCAGCCAAGTTTTCCCTAGCGGGGGCTACGAGCAGTACTTC.

This clonotype was observed many times. V is TRBV7-6 and J is TRBJ2-3, with 8 bases lining up with TRBD1. In germline, CDR1 is SGHVS, CDR2 FNYEAQ. This CDR3 is built from 16 residues. The V and J ends lost 4 bases and 4 bases, in that order; junction bases with no gene match: 10. The CDR3 coding sequence is TGTGCCAGCAGCTCCGGACAGGGTAGACCAGCAGATACGCAGTATTTT. Encoded protein: CASSSGQGRPADTQYF.

This clonotype has at least ten counts. The chain is built from TRBV7-9 and TRBJ2-7; TRBD1 might be the D (6 bases). This CDR3 spans 11 amino acids. The V gene's germline CDR1 is SEHNR and CDR2 FQNEAQ (reference sequence). With 10 bases removed from V and 11 bases from J, the gap between germline ends came to 18 bases. The CDR3 loop is CAIYEGDNKYF. The CDR3 coding sequence is TGTGCCATTTACGAGGGGGATAATAAGTACTTC.

This clonotype was recorded many times. Germline is not matched at one junction end, which may reflect a read error. V is TRBV6-1 and J is TRBJ1-5, with no clear D. This CDR3 has 12 residues. Germline assignment: CDR1 MNHNS and CDR2 SASEGT. The CDR3 spells CASREVGQPQHF. The CDR3 nucleotides are TGTGCCAGCAGGGAAGTAGGTCAGCCCCAGCATTTT.

V is TRBV19 and J is TRBJ2-7, with 8 bases aligning to TRBD1. This CDR3 has 15 amino acids. In germline, CDR1 is LNHDA, CDR2 SQIVND (reference sequence). Trimming took 5 bases from V and 5 from J; bases not matched to a gene: 11. In nucleotides, the CDR3 is TGTGCCAGTAGTCAGTTGGTGGACAGGGTACACGAGCAGTACTTC. Protein product: CASSQLVDRVHEQYF.

This clonotype occurred many times. The CDR3 DNA reads as TGTGCCAGCAGCTTAGTCTCAGGGTTTGGGACAGATACGCAGTATTTT. Amino acids: CASSLVSGFGTDTQYF. The chain is built from TRBV7-8 and TRBJ2-3; D perhaps matches TRBD1 (5 bases). Germline CDR1 is SGHVS and CDR2 is FQNEAQ. The CDR3 length is 16 residues. V dropped 1 base and J dropped 3 bases, with 14 bases sitting between them.

This chain connects TRBV7-9 to TRBJ2-7; 11 nucleotides agree with TRBD2. Trimming cost V 10 bases and J 0 bases; bases outside gene matches: 14. The CDR3 consists of 17 residues. The germline V gene has CDR1 SEHNR and CDR2 FQNEAQ (reference sequence). CDR3 nucleotide sequence: TGTGCCACTGCCTACCTGACTAGCGGGGCACCCTCCTACGAGCAGTACTTC. This codes for CATAYLTSGAPSYEQYF.

This clonotype was seen repeatedly, ten times or more. This sequence joins TRBV7-3 and TRBJ1-6; a weak D match, TRBD1 (6 bases). The V gene lost 4 bases and the J gene lost 5 bases, with 9 bases spanning the gap. This CDR3 is built from 14 residues. Germline CDR1 and CDR2: SGHTA and FQGTGA. The CDR3 is CASSSGQNNSPLHF. CDR3 bases: TGTGCCAGCAGCTCGGGACAAAATAATTCACCCCTCCACTTT.

This clonotype was seen many times. This sequence joins TRBV6-5 and TRBJ2-1, with 9 positions matching TRBD2. The V segment lost 8 bases and the J segment 1 base; nucleotides outside the gene matches: 3. CDR3 length: 14 amino acids. Germline CDR1 and CDR2: MNHEY and SVGAGI. The CDR3 bases are TGTGCCAGCCATAGCGGGAGTTCCTACAATGAGCAGTTCTTC. Translating gives CASHSGSSYNEQFF.

Notes on this clonotype: A much more abundant neighbour one base away suggests this may be a read error. Since no conserved phenylalanine or tryptophan closes the CDR3, a read error is the likely cause. The J gene is TRBJ2-7, the V gene TRBV7-6, with D possibly TRBD1 on 6 matching bases. Germline CDR1 and CDR2: SGHVS and FNYEAQ. The germline V and J ends were trimmed by 3 bases and 2 bases, with 11 bases remaining between them. The CDR3 sequence is 14 residues long. In DNA form, the CDR3 reads TGTGCCAGCAGCTTTGGGGACACTACCTACGAGCAGTACTTA. As protein: CASSFGDTTYEQYL.